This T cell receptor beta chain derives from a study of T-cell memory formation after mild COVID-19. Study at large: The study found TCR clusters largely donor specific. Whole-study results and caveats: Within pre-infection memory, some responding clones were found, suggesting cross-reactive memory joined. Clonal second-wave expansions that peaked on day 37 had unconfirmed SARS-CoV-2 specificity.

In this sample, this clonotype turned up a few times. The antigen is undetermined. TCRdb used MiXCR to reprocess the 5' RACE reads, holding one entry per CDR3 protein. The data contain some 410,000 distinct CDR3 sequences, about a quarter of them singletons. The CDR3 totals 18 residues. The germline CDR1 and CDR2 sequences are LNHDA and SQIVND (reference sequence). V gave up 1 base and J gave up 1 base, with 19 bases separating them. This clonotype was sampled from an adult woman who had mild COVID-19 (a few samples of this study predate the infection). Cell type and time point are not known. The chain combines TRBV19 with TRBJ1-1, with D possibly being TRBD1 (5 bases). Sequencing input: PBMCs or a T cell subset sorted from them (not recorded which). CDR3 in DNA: TGTGCCAGTAGTATAGGGGGCCAGATCAAGTTCTCGAACACTGAAGCTTTCTTT. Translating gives CASSIGGQIKFSNTEAFF.